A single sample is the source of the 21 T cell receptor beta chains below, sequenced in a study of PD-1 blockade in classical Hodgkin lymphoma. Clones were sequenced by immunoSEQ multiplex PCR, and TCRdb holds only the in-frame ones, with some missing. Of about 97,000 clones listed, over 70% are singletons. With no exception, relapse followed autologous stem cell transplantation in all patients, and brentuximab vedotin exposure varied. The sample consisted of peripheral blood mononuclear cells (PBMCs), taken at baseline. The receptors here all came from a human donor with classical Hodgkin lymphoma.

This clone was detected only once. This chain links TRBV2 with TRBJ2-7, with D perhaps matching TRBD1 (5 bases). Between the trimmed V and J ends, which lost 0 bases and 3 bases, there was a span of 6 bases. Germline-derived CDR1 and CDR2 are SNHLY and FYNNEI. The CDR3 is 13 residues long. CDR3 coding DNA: TGTGCCAGCAGTGAAGCGGGGCGCTACGAGCAGTACTTC. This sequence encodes CASSEAGRYEQYF.

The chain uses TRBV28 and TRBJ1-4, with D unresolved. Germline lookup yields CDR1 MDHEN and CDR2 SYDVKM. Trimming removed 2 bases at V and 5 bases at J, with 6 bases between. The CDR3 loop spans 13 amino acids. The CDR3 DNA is TGTGCCAGCAGTTTACTCACAAATGAAAAACTGTTTTTT. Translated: CASSLLTNEKLFF. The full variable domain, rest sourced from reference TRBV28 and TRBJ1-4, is DVKVTQSSRYLVKRTGEKVFLECVQDMDHENMFWYRQDPGLGLRLIYFSYDVKMKEKGDIPEGYSVSREKKERFSLILESASTNQTSMYLCASSLLTNEKLFFGSGTQLSVL.

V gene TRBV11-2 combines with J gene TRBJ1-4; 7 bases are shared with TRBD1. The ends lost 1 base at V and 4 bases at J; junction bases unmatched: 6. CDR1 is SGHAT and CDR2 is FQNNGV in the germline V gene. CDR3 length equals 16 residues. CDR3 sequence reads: CASSLAPTGLNEKLFF. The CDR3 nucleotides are TGTGCCAGCAGCTTAGCCCCGACAGGGCTTAATGAAAAACTGTTTTTT.

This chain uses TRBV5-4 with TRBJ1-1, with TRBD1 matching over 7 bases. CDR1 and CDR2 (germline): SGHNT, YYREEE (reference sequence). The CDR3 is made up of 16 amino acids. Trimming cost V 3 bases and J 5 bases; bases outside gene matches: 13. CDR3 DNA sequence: TGTGCCAGCAGCTCAGGGGGAACTTCCTTGGGGACTGAAGCTTTCTTT. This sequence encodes CASSSGGTSLGTEAFF.

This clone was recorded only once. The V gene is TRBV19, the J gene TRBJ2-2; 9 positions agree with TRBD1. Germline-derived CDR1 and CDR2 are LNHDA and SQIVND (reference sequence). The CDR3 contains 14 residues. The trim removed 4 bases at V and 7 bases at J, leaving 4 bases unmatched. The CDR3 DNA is TGTGCCAGTAGTAACGGACAGGGGTACGGGGAGCTGTTTTTT. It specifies CASSNGQGYGELFF.

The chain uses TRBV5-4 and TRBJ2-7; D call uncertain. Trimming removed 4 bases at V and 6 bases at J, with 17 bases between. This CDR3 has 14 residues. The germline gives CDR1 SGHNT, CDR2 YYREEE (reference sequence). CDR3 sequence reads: CASSPNEPTGEQYF. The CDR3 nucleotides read TGTGCCAGCAGCCCAAATGAGCCCACCGGCGAGCAGTACTTC.

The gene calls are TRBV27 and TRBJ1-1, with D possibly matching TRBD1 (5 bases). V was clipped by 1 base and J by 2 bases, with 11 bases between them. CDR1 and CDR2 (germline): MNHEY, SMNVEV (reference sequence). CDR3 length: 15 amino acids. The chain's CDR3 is CASSLFTGRNTEAFF. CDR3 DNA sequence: TGTGCCAGCAGTTTATTTACAGGCCGTAACACTGAAGCTTTCTTT.

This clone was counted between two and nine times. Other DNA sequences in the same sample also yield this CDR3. The chain's CDR3 is CAISDYETQYF. CDR3 DNA sequence: TGTGCCATCAGTGATTATGAGACCCAGTACTTC. The chain combines TRBV10-3 with TRBJ2-5; D gene ambiguous. Germline V gene sequence: CDR1 ENHRY, CDR2 SYGVKD. Trimming pared 3 bases from V and 5 bases from J, leaving 4 bases between. The CDR3 covers 11 residues.

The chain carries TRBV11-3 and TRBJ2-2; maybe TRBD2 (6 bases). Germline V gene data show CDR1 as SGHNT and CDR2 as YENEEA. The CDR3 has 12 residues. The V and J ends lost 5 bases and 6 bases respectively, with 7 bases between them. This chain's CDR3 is CASSPGAGELFF. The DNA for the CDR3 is TGTGCCAGCAGCCCGGGGGCCGGGGAGCTGTTTTTT.

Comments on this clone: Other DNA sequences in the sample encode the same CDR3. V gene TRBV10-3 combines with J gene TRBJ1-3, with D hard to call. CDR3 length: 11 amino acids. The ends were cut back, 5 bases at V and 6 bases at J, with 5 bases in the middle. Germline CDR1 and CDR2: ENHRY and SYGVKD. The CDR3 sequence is CAISQANTIYF. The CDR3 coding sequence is TGTGCCATCAGTCAGGCAAACACCATATATTTT.

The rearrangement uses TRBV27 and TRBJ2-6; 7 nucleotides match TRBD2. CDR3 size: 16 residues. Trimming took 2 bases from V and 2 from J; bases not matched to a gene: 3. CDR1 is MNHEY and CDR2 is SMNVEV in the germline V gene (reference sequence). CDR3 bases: TGTGCCAGCAGTTTACGGGCGGGGGCTGGGGCCAACGTCCTGACTTTC. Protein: CASSLRAGAGANVLTF.

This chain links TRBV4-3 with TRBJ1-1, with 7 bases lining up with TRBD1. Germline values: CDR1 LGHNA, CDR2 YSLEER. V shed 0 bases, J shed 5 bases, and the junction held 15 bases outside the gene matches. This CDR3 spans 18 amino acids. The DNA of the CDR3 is TGCGCCAGCAGCCAAGATCTCTCAGACAGGGTGTCGCGGACTGAAGCTTTCTTT. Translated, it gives CASSQDLSDRVSRTEAFF.

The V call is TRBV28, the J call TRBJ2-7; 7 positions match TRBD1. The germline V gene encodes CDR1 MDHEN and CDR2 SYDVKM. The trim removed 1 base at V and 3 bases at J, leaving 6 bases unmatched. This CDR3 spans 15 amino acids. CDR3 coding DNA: TGTGCCAGCAGTTTATCGGCAGGGGGTGGCTACGAGCAGTACTTC. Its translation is CASSLSAGGGYEQYF.

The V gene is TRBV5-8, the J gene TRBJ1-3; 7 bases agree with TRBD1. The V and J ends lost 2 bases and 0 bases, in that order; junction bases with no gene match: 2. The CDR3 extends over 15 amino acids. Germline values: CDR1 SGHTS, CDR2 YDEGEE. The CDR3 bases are TGTGCCAGCAGCTTCGGACAGGCCTCTGGAAACACCATATATTTT. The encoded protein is CASSFGQASGNTIYF.

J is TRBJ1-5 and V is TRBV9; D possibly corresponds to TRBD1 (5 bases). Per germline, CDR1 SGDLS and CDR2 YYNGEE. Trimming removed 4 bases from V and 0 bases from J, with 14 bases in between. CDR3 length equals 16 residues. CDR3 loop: CASSTRQFYSNQPQHF. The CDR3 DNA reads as TGTGCCAGCAGCACCCGACAGTTCTATAGCAATCAGCCCCAGCATTTT.

CDR3 DNA sequence: TGTGCCACCCAAGCGGAGGGAGACGAGCAGTACTTC. Translation gives CATQAEGDEQYF. The rearrangement uses TRBV10-3 and TRBJ2-7; possible D gene TRBD2, 6 bases. V dropped 10 bases and J dropped 5 bases, with 15 bases sitting between them. CDR1 and CDR2 from the germline V gene are ENHRY and SYGVKD. The CDR3 covers 12 residues.

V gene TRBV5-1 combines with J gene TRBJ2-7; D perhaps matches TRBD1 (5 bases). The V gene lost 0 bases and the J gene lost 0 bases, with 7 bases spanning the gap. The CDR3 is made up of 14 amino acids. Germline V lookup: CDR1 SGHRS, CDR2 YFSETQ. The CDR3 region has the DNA TGCGCCAGCAGCTTGGCAGGGTACTCCTACGAGCAGTACTTC. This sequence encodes CASSLAGYSYEQYF.

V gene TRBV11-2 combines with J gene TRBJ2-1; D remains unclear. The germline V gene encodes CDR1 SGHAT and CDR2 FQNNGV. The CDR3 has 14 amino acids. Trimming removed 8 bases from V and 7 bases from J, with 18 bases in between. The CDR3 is CASYSTEMGNEQFF. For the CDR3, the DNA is TGTGCCAGCTACTCTACGGAAATGGGTAATGAGCAGTTCTTC.

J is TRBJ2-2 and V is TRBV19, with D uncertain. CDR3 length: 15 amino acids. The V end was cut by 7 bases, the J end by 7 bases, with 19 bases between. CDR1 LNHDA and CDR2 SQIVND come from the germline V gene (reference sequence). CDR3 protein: CASTILSGSGGELFF. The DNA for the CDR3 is TGTGCCAGTACCATCCTCAGTGGATCGGGCGGGGAGCTGTTTTTT.

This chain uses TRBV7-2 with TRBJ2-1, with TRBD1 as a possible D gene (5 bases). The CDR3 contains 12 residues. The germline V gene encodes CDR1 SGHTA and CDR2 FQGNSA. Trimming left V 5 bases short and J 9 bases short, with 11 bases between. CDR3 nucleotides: TGTGCCAGCAGCCCCGGACATCGTGAGCAGTTCTTC. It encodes CASSPGHREQFF. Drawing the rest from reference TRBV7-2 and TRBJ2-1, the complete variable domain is GAGVSQSPSNKVTEKGKDVELRCDPISGHTALYWYRQSLGQGLEFLIYFQGNSAPDKSGLPSDRFSAERTGGSVSTLTIQRTQQEDSAVYLCASSPGHREQFFGPGTRLTVL.

The CDR3 DNA reads TGTGCCAGCATGGAGAGGGTAGCTAACTATGGCTACACCTTC. It encodes CASMERVANYGYTF. The chain has TRBV2 and TRBJ1-2, with no clear D. The CDR3 is 14 residues long. Germline V gene sequence: CDR1 SNHLY, CDR2 FYNNEI. Trimming shortened V by 7 bases and J by 0 bases, and 12 bases separated the two germline ends.